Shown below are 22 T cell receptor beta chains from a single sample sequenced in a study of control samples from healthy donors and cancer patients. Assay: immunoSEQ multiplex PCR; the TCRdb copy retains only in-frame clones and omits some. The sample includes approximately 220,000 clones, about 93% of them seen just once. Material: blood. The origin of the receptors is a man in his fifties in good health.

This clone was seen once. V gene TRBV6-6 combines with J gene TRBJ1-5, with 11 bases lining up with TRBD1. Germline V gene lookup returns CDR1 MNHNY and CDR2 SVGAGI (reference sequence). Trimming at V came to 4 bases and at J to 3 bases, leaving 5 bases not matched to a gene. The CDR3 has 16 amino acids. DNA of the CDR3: TGTGCCAGCAGTTTACGGACAGGGGGCAACAATCAGCCCCAGCATTTT. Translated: CASSLRTGGNNQPQHF.

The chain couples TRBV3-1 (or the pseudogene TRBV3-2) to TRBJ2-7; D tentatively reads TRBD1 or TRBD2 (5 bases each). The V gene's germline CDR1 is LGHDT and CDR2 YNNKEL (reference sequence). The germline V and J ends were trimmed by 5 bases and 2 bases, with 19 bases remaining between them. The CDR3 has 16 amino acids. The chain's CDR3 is CASSEFPGTLAYEQYF. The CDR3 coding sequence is TGTGCCAGCAGCGAATTTCCCGGGACGCTCGCCTACGAGCAGTACTTC.

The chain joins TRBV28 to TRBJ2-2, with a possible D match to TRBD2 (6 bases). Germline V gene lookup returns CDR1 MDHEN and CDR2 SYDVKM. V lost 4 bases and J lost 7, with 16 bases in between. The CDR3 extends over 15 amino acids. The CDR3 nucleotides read TGTGCCAGCAGTTCCGGGAGACTTCGGATCGGGGAGCTGTTTTTT. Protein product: CASSSGRLRIGELFF.

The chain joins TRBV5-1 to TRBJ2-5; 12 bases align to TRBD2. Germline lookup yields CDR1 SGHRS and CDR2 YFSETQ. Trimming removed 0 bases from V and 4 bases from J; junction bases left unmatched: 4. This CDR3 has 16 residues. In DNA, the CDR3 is TGCGCCAGCAGCTTGGATGGACTAGCGGGGCTAGAGACCCAGTACTTC. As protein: CASSLDGLAGLETQYF.

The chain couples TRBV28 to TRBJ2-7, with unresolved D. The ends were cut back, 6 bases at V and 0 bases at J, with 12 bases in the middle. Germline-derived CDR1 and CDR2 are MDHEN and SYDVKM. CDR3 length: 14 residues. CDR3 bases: TGTGCCAGCAGCCCCCGACCCGTCTCCTACGAGCAGTACGTC. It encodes CASSPRPVSYEQYV.

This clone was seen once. The CDR3 nucleotides read TGTGCCAGCAGCTTCTATTTGGAGGGGAGCTATGGCTACACCTTC. Translation gives CASSFYLEGSYGYTF. This chain links TRBV5-5 with TRBJ1-2, with D maybe TRBD1 (5 bases). The V end was cut by 2 bases, the J end by 4 bases, with 15 bases between. Germline V gene sequence: CDR1 SGHKS, CDR2 YYEKEE (reference sequence). The CDR3 totals 15 residues.

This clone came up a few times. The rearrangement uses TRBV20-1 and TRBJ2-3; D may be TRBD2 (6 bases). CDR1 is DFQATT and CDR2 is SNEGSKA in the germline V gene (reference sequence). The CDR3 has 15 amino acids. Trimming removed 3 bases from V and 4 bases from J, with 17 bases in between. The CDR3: CSASPGERGSDTQYF. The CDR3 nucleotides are TGCAGTGCTAGTCCGGGGGAAAGAGGGTCAGATACGCAGTATTTT.

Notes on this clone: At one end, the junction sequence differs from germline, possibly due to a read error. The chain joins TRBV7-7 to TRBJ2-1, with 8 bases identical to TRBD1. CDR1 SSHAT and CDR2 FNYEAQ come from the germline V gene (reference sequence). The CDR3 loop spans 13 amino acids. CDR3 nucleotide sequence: TGTGCTAGCAGTCCAACAGGGGGCAATGAGCAGTTCTTC. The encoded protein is CASSPTGGNEQFF. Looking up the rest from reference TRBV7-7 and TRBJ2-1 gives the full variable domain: GAGVSQSPRYKVTKRGQDVTLRCDPISSHATLYWYQQALGQGPEFLTYFNYEAQPDKSGLPSDRFSAERPEGSISTLTIQRTEQRDSAMYRCASSPTGGNEQFFGPGTRLTVL.

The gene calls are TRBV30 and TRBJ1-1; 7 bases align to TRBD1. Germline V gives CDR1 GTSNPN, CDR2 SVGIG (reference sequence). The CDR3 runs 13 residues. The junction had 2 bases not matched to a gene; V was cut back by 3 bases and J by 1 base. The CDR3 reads CAWRGQKNTEAFF. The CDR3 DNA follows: TGTGCCTGGAGGGGACAGAAGAACACTGAAGCTTTCTTT.

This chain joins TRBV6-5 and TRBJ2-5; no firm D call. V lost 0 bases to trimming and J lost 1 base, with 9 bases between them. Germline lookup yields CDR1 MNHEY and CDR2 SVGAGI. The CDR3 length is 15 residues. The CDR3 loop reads CASSYSPGIQETQYF. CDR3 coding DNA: TGTGCCAGCAGTTACTCGCCAGGAATCCAAGAGACCCAGTACTTC.

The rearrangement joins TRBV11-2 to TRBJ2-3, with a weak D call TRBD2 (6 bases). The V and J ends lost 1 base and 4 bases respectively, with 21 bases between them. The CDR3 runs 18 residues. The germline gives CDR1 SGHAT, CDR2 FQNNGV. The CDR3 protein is CASSLAPLALAGSDTQYF. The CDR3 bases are TGTGCCAGCAGCTTAGCCCCACTAGCTCTAGCTGGTTCAGATACGCAGTATTTT.

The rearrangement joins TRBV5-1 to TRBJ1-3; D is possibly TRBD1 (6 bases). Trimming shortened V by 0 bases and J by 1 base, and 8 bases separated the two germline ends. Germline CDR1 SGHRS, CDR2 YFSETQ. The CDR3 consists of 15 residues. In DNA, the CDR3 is TGCGCCAGCAGCTTGGAAGGGACATCTGGAAACACCATATATTTT. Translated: CASSLEGTSGNTIYF.

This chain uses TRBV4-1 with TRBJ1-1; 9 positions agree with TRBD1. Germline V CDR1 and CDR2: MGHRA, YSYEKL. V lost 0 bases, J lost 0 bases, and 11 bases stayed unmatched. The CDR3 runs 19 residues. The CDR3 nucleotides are TGCGCCAGCAGCCAAGATCCCCGAAACAGGGGGCAGTTGAACACTGAAGCTTTCTTT. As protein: CASSQDPRNRGQLNTEAFF.

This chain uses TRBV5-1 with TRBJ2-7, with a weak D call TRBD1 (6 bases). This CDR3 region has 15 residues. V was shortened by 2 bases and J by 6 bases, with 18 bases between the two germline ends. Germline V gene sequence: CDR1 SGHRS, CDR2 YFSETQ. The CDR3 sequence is CASSFHRDAVGEQYF. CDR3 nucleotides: TGCGCCAGCAGCTTTCACAGGGATGCGGTGGGCGAGCAGTACTTC.

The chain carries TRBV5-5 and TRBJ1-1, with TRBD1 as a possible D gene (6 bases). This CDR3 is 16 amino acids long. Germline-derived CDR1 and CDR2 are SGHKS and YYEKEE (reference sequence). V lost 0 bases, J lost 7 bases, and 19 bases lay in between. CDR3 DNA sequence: TGTGCCAGCAGCTTGGAAGGGGGGCGCTTTCCCTATGAAGCTTTCTTT. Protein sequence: CASSLEGGRFPYEAFF.

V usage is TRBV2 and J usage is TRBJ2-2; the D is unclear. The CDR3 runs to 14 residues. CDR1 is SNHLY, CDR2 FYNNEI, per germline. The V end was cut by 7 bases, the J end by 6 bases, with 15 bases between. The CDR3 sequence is CASKVDNGPGELFF. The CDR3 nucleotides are TGTGCCAGCAAGGTGGATAATGGGCCCGGGGAGCTGTTTTTT.

As DNA, the CDR3 is TGCAGCGTTACCAGACTCAGGGGGGGGATAATGAATGAGCAGTTCTTC. Translating it yields CSVTRLRGGIMNEQFF. The chain joins TRBV29-1 to TRBJ2-1; D could derive from TRBD1 or TRBD2 (7 bases each). This CDR3 spans 16 amino acids. V dropped 5 bases and J dropped 7 bases, with 24 bases sitting between them. Germline V lookup: CDR1 SQVTM, CDR2 ANQGSEA.

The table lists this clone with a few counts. Written as DNA, the CDR3 is TGTGCCAGCAGCCGGGGACTAGCGGGGTCCCAAGAGACCCAGTACTTC. Residues: CASSRGLAGSQETQYF. The V gene is TRBV4-2, the J gene TRBJ2-5; 13 bases agree with TRBD2. In germline, CDR1 is LGHNA, CDR2 YNFKEQ. CDR3 size: 16 residues. Trimming cost V 4 bases and J 1 base; bases outside gene matches: 3.

CDR3 in DNA: TGCGCCAGCAGCCTCAATGCGGGGGCAAACTATGGCTACACCTTC. Translation: CASSLNAGANYGYTF. The chain has TRBV5-1 and TRBJ1-2; perhaps TRBD1 as D (6 bases). Trimming took off 4 bases at V and 2 bases at J, with 15 bases between the two ends. The CDR3 consists of 15 residues. CDR1 SGHRS and CDR2 YFSETQ come from the germline V gene.

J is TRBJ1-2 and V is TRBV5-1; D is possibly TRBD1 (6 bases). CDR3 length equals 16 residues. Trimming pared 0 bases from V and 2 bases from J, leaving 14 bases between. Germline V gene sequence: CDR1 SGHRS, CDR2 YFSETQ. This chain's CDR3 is CASSLVPQGNNYGYTF. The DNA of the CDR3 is TGCGCCAGCAGCTTGGTTCCTCAGGGGAACAACTATGGCTACACCTTC.

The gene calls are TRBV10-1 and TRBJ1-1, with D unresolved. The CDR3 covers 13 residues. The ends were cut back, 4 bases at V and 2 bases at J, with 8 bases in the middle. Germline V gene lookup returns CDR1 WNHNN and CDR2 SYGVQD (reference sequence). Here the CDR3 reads CASSVAANTEAFF. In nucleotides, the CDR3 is TGCGCCAGCAGTGTGGCAGCCAACACTGAAGCTTTCTTT.

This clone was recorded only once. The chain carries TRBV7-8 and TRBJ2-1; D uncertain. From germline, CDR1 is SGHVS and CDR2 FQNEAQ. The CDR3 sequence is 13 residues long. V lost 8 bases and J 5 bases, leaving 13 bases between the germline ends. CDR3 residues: CASQRRLDNEQFF. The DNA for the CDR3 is TGTGCCAGCCAACGACGACTCGACAATGAGCAGTTCTTC.